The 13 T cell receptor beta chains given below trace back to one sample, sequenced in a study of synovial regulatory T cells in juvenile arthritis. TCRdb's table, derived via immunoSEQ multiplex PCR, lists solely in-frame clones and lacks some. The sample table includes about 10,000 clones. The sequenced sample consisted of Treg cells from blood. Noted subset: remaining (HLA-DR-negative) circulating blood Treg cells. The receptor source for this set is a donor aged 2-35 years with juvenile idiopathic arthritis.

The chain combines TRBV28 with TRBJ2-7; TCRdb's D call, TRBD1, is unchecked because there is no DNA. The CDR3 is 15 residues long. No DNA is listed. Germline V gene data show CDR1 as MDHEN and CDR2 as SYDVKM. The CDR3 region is CASTHRVISSYEQYF.

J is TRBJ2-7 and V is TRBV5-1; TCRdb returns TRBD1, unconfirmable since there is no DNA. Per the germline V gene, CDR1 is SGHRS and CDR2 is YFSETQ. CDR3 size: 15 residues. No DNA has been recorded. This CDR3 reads CASSFDRRTPYEQYF.

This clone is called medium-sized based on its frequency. The CDR3 sequence: CASSLDGQFYEQYF. The chain combines TRBV5-1 with TRBJ2-7. Looked up from germline, CDR1 is SGHRS and CDR2 is YFSETQ. CDR3 length: 14 amino acids. No DNA sequence is on record.

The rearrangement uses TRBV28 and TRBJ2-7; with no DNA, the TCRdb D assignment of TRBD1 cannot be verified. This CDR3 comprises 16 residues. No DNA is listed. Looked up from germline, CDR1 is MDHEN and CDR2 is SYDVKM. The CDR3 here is CASTPLGDRRSYEQYF.

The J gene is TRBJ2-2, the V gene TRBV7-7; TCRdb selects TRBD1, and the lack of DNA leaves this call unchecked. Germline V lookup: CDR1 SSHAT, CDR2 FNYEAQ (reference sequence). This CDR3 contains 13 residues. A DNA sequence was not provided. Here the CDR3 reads CASSQQGTGELFF.

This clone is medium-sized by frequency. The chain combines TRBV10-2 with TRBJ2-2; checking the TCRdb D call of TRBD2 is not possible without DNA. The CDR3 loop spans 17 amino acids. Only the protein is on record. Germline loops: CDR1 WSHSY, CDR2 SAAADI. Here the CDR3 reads CASSEPSGRWVTGELFF.

The CDR3 spells CASSKGQGEQYF. The chain carries TRBV18 and TRBJ2-7; TCRdb names TRBD1, which stays unverified in the absence of DNA. This CDR3 is built from 12 residues. The DNA sequence is not available. CDR1 is KGHSH, CDR2 LQKENI, per germline. The full variable domain, rest sourced from reference TRBV18 and TRBJ2-7, is NAGVMQNPRHLVRRRGQEARLRCSPMKGHSHVYWYRQLPEEGLKFMVYLQKENIIDESGMPKERFSAEFPKEGPSILRIQQVVRGDSAAYFCASSKGQGEQYFGPGTRLTVT.

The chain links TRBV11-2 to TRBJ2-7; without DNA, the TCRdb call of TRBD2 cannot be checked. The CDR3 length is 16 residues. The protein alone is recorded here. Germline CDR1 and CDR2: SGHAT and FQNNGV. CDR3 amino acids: CASSSNQGRTILLQYF.

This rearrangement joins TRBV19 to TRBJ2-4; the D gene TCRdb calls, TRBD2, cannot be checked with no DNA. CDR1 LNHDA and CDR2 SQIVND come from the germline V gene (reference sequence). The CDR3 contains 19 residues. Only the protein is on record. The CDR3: CASSPPGLAGTGAKNIQYF.

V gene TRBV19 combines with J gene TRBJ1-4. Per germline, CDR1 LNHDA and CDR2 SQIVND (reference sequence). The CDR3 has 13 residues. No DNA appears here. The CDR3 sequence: CASSISAGEKLFF.

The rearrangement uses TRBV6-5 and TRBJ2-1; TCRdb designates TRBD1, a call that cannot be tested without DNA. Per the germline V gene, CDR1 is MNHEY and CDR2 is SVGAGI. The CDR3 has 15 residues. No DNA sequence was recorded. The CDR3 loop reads CASSSPARHTNEQFF.

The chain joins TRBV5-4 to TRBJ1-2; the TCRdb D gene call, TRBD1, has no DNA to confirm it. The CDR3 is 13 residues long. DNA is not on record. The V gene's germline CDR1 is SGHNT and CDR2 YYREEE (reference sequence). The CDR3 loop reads CASSQGANYGYTF. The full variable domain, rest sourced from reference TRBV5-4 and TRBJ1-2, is ETGVTQSPTHLIKTRGQQVTLRCSSQSGHNTVSWYQQALGQGPQFIFQYYREEENGRGNFPPRFSGLQFPNYSSELNVNALELDDSALYLCASSQGANYGYTFGSGTRLTVV.

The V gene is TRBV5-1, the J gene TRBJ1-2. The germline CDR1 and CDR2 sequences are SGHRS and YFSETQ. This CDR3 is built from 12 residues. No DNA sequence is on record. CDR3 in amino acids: CASSLAGYGYTF.